The 5 T cell receptor beta chains given below trace back to one sample, sequenced in a study of OX40 agonist ivuxolimab in advanced cancers. Assay used: immunoSEQ multiplex PCR; TCRdb lists only in-frame clones, some missing. The sample lists about 86,000 clones, about 90% occurring once. Sequences were derived from CD4+ or CD8+ T cells sorted from blood, sampled in a trial of the OX40 agonist ivuxolimab. These receptors were collected from an adult with an advanced solid tumor such as melanoma, head and neck, liver or kidney cancer.

The chain has TRBV2 and TRBJ2-4; D remains unclear. Germline V gives CDR1 SNHLY, CDR2 FYNNEI. The CDR3 is made up of 16 amino acids. The V and J ends lost 6 bases and 6 bases respectively, with 21 bases between them. The CDR3 loop is CASRGLRSELRNIQYF. CDR3 coding DNA: TGTGCCAGCAGGGGTCTTAGGTCGGAGTTAAGAAACATTCAGTACTTC.

This sequence joins TRBV27 and TRBJ2-2; D gene uncertain. The V end was cut by 0 bases, the J end by 7 bases, with 3 bases between. From germline, CDR1 is MNHEY and CDR2 SMNVEV (reference sequence). CDR3 length equals 12 residues. The CDR3 bases are TGTGCCAGCAGTTTATCTTTCGGGGAGCTGTTTTTT. Translating gives CASSLSFGELFF.

J is TRBJ1-2 and V is TRBV6-6; 7 bases agree with TRBD1. CDR1 is MNHNY, CDR2 SVGAGI, per germline (reference sequence). Trimming cost V 4 bases and J 2 bases; bases outside gene matches: 4. This CDR3 is 14 amino acids long. CDR3 in DNA: TGTGCCAGCAGTTCCGGGACAGCGAACTATGGCTACACCTTC. Its protein product is CASSSGTANYGYTF.

The CDR3 reads CASSLTDKNIQYF. Here the CDR3 DNA reads TGTGCCAGCAGCTTGACGGATAAAAACATTCAGTACTTC. The rearrangement joins TRBV5-4 to TRBJ2-4; D is unresolved. The germline CDR1 and CDR2 sequences are SGHNT and YYREEE (reference sequence). CDR3 length: 13 amino acids. The V end lost 1 base, the J end lost 4 bases, and 6 bases lay between the germline ends.

This clone was seen more than once but under ten times. J is TRBJ1-1 and V is TRBV28; weak D call: TRBD1 (6 bases). V was shortened by 6 bases and J by 11 bases, with 25 bases between the two germline ends. The CDR3 is 15 amino acids. The germline V gene encodes CDR1 MDHEN and CDR2 SYDVKM. The CDR3 is CASRPPGTSPTGAFF. The CDR3 nucleotides read TGTGCCAGCAGGCCGCCGGGGACATCCCCAACGGGGGCTTTCTTT. Full variable domain (outside the CDR3, taken from reference TRBV28 and TRBJ1-1): DVKVTQSSRYLVKRTGEKVFLECVQDMDHENMFWYRQDPGLGLRLIYFSYDVKMKEKGDIPEGYSVSREKKERFSLILESASTNQTSMYLCASRPPGTSPTGAFFGQGTRLTVV.